Listed here are 15 T cell receptor beta chains from one sample, sequenced in a study of T cell repertoires in ileal Crohn's disease. The assay was immunoSEQ multiplex PCR, and TCRdb's table has in-frame clones only and misses some. The table has about 4,000 clones, more than 60% seen once. The sample taken for sequencing was ileal tissue. These receptor sequences come from an adult with Crohn's disease.

The gene calls are TRBV19 and TRBJ2-7, with TRBD2 matching over 12 bases. Germline V gene data show CDR1 as LNHDA and CDR2 as SQIVND (reference sequence). V trimming: 4 bases; J trimming: 4 bases; junction bases outside the gene matches: 5. The CDR3 covers 15 residues. The CDR3 spells CASSRQLAGGYEQYF. The CDR3 DNA reads TGTGCCAGTAGTAGACAACTAGCGGGAGGTTACGAGCAGTACTTC.

CDR3 amino acids: CASDLFLPGKTYGYTF. CDR3 bases: TGTGCCAGCGATCTCTTCCTACCAGGAAAGACCTATGGCTACACCTTC. The gene calls are TRBV5-4 and TRBJ1-2; D not resolved. V gave up 7 bases and J gave up 4 bases, with 23 bases separating them. CDR3 length: 16 amino acids. Germline CDR1 reads SGHNT; CDR2 reads YYREEE (reference sequence).

The CDR3 DNA is TGTGCCAGCAGCTTAACGCGGGGGAACACTGAAGCTTTCTTT. As protein: CASSLTRGNTEAFF. This chain joins TRBV7-3 and TRBJ1-1; no definite D call. This CDR3 is 14 amino acids long. The V end was cut by 0 bases, the J end by 1 base, with 6 bases between. Germline V gene data show CDR1 as SGHTA and CDR2 as FQGTGA.

This CDR3 is CASSLGQGVYNEQFF. The CDR3 nucleotides read TGTGCCAGCAGTTTGGGACAGGGGGTCTACAATGAGCAGTTCTTC. The chain employs TRBV27 and TRBJ2-1, with TRBD1 matching 11 bases. After removal of 3 bases from V and 3 bases from J, the junction contained 1 base not matched to a gene. Germline V CDR1 and CDR2: MNHEY, SMNVEV (reference sequence). The CDR3 is made up of 15 amino acids.

The DNA for the CDR3 is TGTGCCAGCAGCTCCGGACTAGCTCGAGCCACAGATACGCAGTATTTT. Translated, it gives CASSSGLARATDTQYF. The rearrangement uses TRBV7-2 and TRBJ2-3; 8 bases match TRBD2. CDR1 SGHTA and CDR2 FQGNSA come from the germline V gene. Losses at the gene ends were 4 bases for V and 2 bases for J; bases not matched to a gene: 8. The CDR3 length is 16 residues.

This CDR3 reads CASSSRRLSMNTEAFF. The CDR3 DNA reads TGTGCCAGCAGCTCTAGACGGCTGAGCATGAACACTGAAGCTTTCTTT. The chain recombines TRBV28 with TRBJ1-1; unclear D gene. There are 16 residues in the CDR3. Germline CDR1 is MDHEN and CDR2 is SYDVKM. The V gene lost 6 bases and the J gene lost 0 bases, with 17 bases spanning the gap.

The chain recombines TRBV14 with TRBJ2-7; maybe TRBD2 (6 bases). CDR3 size: 16 residues. The germline V gene has CDR1 SGHDN and CDR2 FVKESK. Trimming took 4 bases from V and 3 from J, leaving 19 bases between them. The CDR3: CASSPRRGTPVYEQYF. The CDR3 region has the DNA TGTGCCAGCAGCCCGAGACGGGGGACCCCCGTCTACGAGCAGTACTTC.

CDR3 sequence: CASSSRGGLGDTQYF. CDR3 nucleotides: TGTGCCAGCAGCTCGCGGGGGGGGCTCGGAGATACGCAGTATTTT. The chain carries TRBV13 and TRBJ2-3, with 9 bases that match TRBD2. The CDR3 has 15 residues. Germline V gene sequence: CDR1 PRHDT, CDR2 FYEKMQ (reference sequence). V lost 4 bases and J lost 5; bases outside the gene matches: 7.

The rearrangement links TRBV7-2 to TRBJ2-7; D call uncertain. V was shortened by 4 bases and J by 3 bases, with 7 bases between the two germline ends. CDR3 size: 12 residues. CDR1 is SGHTA, CDR2 FQGNSA, per germline. This CDR3 reads CASSSPGYEQYF. As DNA, the CDR3 is TGTGCCAGCAGCTCCCCCGGCTACGAGCAGTACTTC. The whole variable domain, filled in from reference TRBV7-2 and TRBJ2-7, reads GAGVSQSPSNKVTEKGKDVELRCDPISGHTALYWYRQSLGQGLEFLIYFQGNSAPDKSGLPSDRFSAERTGGSVSTLTIQRTQQEDSAVYLCASSSPGYEQYFGPGTRLTVT.

The rearrangement uses TRBV12-5 and TRBJ1-4; TRBD1 might be the D (5 bases). Trimming stripped 0 bases from V and 4 bases from J, with 12 bases between. Germline assignment: CDR1 LGHNT and CDR2 FRNRAP. CDR3 length: 16 amino acids. CDR3 protein: CASGLVHQGFNEKLFF. CDR3 coding DNA: TGTGCTAGTGGTTTGGTACATCAGGGTTTTAATGAAAAACTGTTTTTT. The full variable domain, its missing parts supplied by reference TRBV12-5 and TRBJ1-4, is DARVTQTPRHKVTEMGQEVTMRCQPILGHNTVFWYRQTMMQGLELLAYFRNRAPLDDSGMPKDRFSAEMPDATLATLKIQPSEPRDSAVYFCASGLVHQGFNEKLFFGSGTQLSVL.

The genes are TRBV10-3 and TRBJ2-7, with TRBD1 matching over 7 bases. Germline lookup yields CDR1 ENHRY and CDR2 SYGVKD. The trim removed 3 bases at V and 2 bases at J, leaving 10 bases unmatched. There are 16 residues in the CDR3. The CDR3 nucleotides read TGTGCCATCAGTGATATCAAACAGGGGAACCCCTACGAGCAGTACTTC. It is translated as CAISDIKQGNPYEQYF.

The J gene is TRBJ1-4, the V gene TRBV4-3; 8 bases match TRBD1. Germline V gives CDR1 LGHNA, CDR2 YSLEER. The V and J ends lost 2 bases and 7 bases, in that order; junction bases with no gene match: 6. The CDR3 is 15 residues long. CDR3 residues: CASSQPQGGSEKLFF. The CDR3 DNA reads as TGCGCCAGCAGCCAACCACAGGGGGGGAGTGAAAAACTGTTTTTT.

The chain is built from TRBV7-6 and TRBJ1-1; D gene uncertain. Trimming took 2 bases from V and 0 from J, leaving 4 bases between them. In germline, CDR1 is SGHVS, CDR2 FNYEAQ. The CDR3 length is 13 residues. CDR3 amino acids: CASSLIMNTEAFF. Here the CDR3 DNA reads TGTGCCAGCAGCTTAATTATGAACACTGAAGCTTTCTTT.

The chain has TRBV18 and TRBJ2-3; 11 bases align to TRBD2. The junction had 7 bases not matched to a gene; V was cut back by 5 bases and J by 3 bases. CDR3 length: 16 amino acids. CDR1 and CDR2 from the germline V gene are KGHSH and LQKENI. DNA of the CDR3: TGTGCCAGCTCATCTTTAACTAGCGGGGGAACAGATACGCAGTATTTT. Amino acid sequence: CASSSLTSGGTDTQYF.

The chain joins TRBV29-1 to TRBJ2-1; 10 bases are a match to TRBD2. CDR1 is SQVTM and CDR2 is ANQGSEA in the germline V gene. J was trimmed by 7 bases and V by 7 bases; bases with no gene match: 19. CDR3 length equals 17 residues. CDR3 sequence: CSALPFITSGIGNEQFF. The CDR3 coding sequence is TGCAGCGCATTACCATTTATTACTAGCGGGATAGGGAATGAGCAGTTCTTC.